These T cell receptor beta chains were read from a single sample in a study of T cells after yellow fever vaccination. TCRdb passed the 5' RACE reads through MiXCR, listing each CDR3 protein once. The table shows approximately 12,000 distinct CDR3 sequences, with around 5.4% occurring only once. The specimen comprised PBMCs, either bulk or a sorted T-cell subset (CD4+, CD8+, memory, or dextramer-sorted; not recorded which), sampled on the day of the yellow fever booster vaccination. The receptor set was obtained from a man in his thirties or forties who received the YFV17D yellow fever vaccine. Each CDR3 is given with its conserved first and last residue. The D gene is left open where the match is weak. Only part of the rows carry a size: once, few, many, or a class if the clone is expanded.

TRBJ2-3	16	.	TRBV20-1	.	TGCAGTGCTGGGCCTTCGGTCGTGGAGCTGGCAGATACGCAGTATTTT	CSAGPSVVELADTQYF
TRBJ1-5	13	.	TRBV3-1	medium-sized	TGTGCCAGCAGCCAAACGAGAAATCAGCCCCAGCATTTT	CASSQTRNQPQHF
TRBJ2-1	17	TRBD2	TRBV12-3/TRBV12-4	medium-sized	TGTGCCAGCAGTTCCTCTGTTGGCGGGAGGGCCTCCAATGAGCAGTTCTTC	CASSSSVGGRASNEQFF
TRBJ1-3	15	.	TRBV12-3/TRBV12-4	many	TGTGCCAGCAGTTTAGCGCAGGGTTCAGGAGACACCATATATTTT	CASSLAQGSGDTIYF
TRBJ1-3	18	TRBD1	TRBV4-3	many	TGCGCCAGCAGCCAATACACTGGGACAGGGGGCCGAAGAAACACCATATATTTT	CASSQYTGTGGRRNTIYF
TRBJ1-4	17	.	TRBV6-5	many	TGTGCCAGCAGTTCCCCACAGTCTCCCGCAACTAATGAAAAACTGTTTTTT	CASSSPQSPATNEKLFF
TRBJ2-1	9	.	TRBV20-1	many	TGCAGTGCTAGGGGAGTTGAGTTCTTC	CSARGVEFF
TRBJ1-4	13	.	TRBV5-1	many	TGCGCCAGCAGCTTGGCCACAAACGAAAAACTGTTTTTT	CASSLATNEKLFF
TRBJ1-1	13	.	TRBV20-1	many	TGCAGTGCTAGAGGGGGACAGAACACTGAAGCTTTCTTT	CSARGGQNTEAFF
TRBJ2-3	15	.	TRBV3-1	many	TGTGCCAGCAGCCATTCAATCGCCCCCACAGATACGCAGTATTTT	CASSHSIAPTDTQYF
TRBJ2-4	13	.	TRBV20-1	medium-sized	TGCAGTGCTAGAGGTCCAGGGGGGTACATTCAGTACTTC	CSARGPGGYIQYF
TRBJ1-1	14	.	TRBV27	many	TGTGCCAGCAGTTTTTGGGGCGGGAACACTGAAGCTTTCTTT	CASSFWGGNTEAFF
TRBJ1-2	12	.	TRBV28	many	TGTGCCAGCAGTAATGGGTTCTATGGCTACACCTTC	CASSNGFYGYTF
TRBJ2-5	13	.	TRBV6-5	medium-sized	TGTGCCAGCAGGAGCCGGGACAAGGGGACCCAGTACTTC	CASRSRDKGTQYF
TRBJ2-7	16	TRBD1	TRBV6-5	many	TGTGCCAGCAGATCCAGGGAAGGACAGGTATACTACGAGCAGTACTTC	CASRSREGQVYYEQYF
TRBJ2-3	17	TRBD2	TRBV4-2	medium-sized	TGTGCCAGCAGCCAGGCCGGGACTAGCGGGGACACAGATACGCAGTATTTT	CASSQAGTSGDTDTQYF
TRBJ2-3	15	.	TRBV6-4	once	TGTGCCAGCAGTGACCCAGGGCAGAGCACAGATACGCAGTATTTT	CASSDPGQSTDTQYF
TRBJ2-2	17	.	TRBV7-2	many	TGTGCCAGCAGCTTAGCGGTATCAAGTCTCCGGGCCGGGGAGCTGTTTTTT	CASSLAVSSLRAGELFF